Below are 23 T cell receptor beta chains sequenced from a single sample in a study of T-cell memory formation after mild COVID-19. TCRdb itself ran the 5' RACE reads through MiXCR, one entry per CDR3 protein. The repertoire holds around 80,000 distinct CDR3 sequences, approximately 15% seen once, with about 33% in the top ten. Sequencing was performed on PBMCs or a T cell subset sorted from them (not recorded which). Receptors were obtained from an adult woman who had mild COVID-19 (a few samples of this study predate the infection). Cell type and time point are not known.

In nucleotides, the CDR3 is TGTGCCAGTAGTACCCCCTCGACAGGGGATGGCACAGATACGCAGTATTTT. Translating gives CASSTPSTGDGTDTQYF. The chain combines TRBV19 with TRBJ2-3, with 8 bases identical to TRBD1. The V segment lost 4 bases and the J segment 1 base; nucleotides outside the gene matches: 10. The CDR3 is made up of 17 amino acids. Germline V CDR1 and CDR2: LNHDA, SQIVND (reference sequence).

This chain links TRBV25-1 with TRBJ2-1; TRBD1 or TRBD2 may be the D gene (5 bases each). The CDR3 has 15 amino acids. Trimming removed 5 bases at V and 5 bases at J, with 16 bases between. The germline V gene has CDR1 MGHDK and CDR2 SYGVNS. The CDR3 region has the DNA TGTGCCAGCAGTCTCCTCCCGGGGCTTAACAATGAGCAGTTCTTC. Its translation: CASSLLPGLNNEQFF.

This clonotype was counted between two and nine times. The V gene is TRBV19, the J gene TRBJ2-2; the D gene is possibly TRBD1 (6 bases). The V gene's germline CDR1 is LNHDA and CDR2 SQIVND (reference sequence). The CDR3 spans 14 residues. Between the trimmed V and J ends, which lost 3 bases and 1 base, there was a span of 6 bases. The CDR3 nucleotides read TGTGCCAGTAGTATGGGACAGAACACCGGGGAGCTGTTTTTT. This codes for CASSMGQNTGELFF.

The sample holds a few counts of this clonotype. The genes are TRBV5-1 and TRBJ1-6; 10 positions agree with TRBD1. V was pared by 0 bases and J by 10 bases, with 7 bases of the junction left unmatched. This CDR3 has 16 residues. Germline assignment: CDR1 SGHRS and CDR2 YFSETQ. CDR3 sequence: CASSLAGGTGESPLHF. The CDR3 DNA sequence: TGCGCCAGCAGCTTGGCAGGAGGGACAGGGGAATCACCCCTCCACTTT.

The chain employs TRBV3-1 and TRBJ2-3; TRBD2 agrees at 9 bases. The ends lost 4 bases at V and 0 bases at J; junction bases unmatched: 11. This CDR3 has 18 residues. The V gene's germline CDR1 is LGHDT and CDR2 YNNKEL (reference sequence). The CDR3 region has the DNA TGTGCCAGCAGCCGTACTTATCTAGCGGGGCAAAGCACAGATACGCAGTATTTT. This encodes CASSRTYLAGQSTDTQYF.

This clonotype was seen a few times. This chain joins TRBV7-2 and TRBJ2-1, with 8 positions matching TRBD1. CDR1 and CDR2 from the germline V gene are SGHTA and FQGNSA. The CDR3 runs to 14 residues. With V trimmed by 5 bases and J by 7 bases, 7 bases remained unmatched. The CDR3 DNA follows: TGTGCCAGCAGCCCCTGGACAGGGTCGAATGAGCAGTTCTTC. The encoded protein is CASSPWTGSNEQFF.

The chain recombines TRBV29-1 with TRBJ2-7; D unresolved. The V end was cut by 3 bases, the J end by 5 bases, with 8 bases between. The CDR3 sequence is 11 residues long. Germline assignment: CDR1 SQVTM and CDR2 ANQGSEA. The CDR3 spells CSVESMDEQYF. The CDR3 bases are TGCAGCGTTGAGTCTATGGACGAGCAGTACTTC.

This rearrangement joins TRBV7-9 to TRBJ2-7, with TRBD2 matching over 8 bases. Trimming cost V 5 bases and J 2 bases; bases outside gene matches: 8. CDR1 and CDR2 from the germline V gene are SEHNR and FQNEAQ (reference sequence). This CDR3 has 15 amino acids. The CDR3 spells CASSSSREGAYEQYF. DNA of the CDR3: TGTGCCAGCAGCAGTTCACGGGAGGGGGCCTACGAGCAGTACTTC. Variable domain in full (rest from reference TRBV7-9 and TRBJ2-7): DTGVSQNPRHKITKRGQNVTFRCDPISEHNRLYWYRQTLGQGPEFLTYFQNEAQLEKSRLLSDRFSAERPKGSFSTLEIQRTEQGDSAMYLCASSSSREGAYEQYFGPGTRLTVT.

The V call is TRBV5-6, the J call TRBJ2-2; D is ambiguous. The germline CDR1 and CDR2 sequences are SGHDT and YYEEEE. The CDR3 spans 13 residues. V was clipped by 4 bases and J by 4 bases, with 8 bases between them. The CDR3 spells CASSPGITGELFF. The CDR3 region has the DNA TGTGCCAGCAGCCCGGGTATCACCGGGGAGCTGTTTTTT.

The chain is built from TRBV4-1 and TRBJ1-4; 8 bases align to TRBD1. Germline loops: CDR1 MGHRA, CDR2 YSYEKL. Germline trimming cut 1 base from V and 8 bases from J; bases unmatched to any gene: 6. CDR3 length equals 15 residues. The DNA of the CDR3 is TGCGCCAGCAGCCAAGGTTTGACAGGGGAAGAAAAACTGTTTTTT. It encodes CASSQGLTGEEKLFF.

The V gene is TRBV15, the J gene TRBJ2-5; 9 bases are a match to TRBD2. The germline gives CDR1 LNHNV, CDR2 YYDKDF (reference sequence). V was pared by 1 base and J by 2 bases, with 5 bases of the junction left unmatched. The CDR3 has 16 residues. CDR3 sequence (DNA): TGTGCCACCAGCAGAGGTCCTAGCGGGAATCAAGAGACCCAGTACTTC. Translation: CATSRGPSGNQETQYF. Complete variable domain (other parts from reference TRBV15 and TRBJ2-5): DAMVIQNPRYQVTQFGKPVTLSCSQTLNHNVMYWYQQKSSQAPKLLFHYYDKDFNNEADTPDNFQSRRPNTSFCFLDIRSPGLGDTAMYLCATSRGPSGNQETQYFGPGTRLLVL.

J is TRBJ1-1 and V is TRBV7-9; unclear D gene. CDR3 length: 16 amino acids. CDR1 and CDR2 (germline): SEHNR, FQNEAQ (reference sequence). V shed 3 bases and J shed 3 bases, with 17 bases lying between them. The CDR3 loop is CASSFNPPGIYTEAFF. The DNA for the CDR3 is TGTGCCAGCAGCTTTAACCCCCCAGGCATTTACACTGAAGCTTTCTTT.

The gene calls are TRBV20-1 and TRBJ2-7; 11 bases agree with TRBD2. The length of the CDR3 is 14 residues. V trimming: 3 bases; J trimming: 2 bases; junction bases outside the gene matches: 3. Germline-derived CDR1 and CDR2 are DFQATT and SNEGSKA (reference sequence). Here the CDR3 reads CSARTSGIPYEQYF. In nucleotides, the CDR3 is TGCAGTGCTAGGACTAGCGGGATCCCCTACGAGCAGTACTTC.

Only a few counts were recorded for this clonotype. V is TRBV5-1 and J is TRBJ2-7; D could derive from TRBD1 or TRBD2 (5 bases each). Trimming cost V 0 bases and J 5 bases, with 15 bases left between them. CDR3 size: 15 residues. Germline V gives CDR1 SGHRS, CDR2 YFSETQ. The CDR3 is CASSLGGDLFHEQYF. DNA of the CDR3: TGCGCCAGCAGCTTGGGAGGGGATCTTTTCCACGAGCAGTACTTC.

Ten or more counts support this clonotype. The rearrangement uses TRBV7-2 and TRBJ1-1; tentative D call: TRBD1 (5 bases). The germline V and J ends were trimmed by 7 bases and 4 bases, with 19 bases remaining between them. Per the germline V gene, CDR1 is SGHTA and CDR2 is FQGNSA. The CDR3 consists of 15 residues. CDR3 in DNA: TGTGCCAGCACCTTCGGGTTCTGGGACGGCACTGAAGCTTTCTTT. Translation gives CASTFGFWDGTEAFF.

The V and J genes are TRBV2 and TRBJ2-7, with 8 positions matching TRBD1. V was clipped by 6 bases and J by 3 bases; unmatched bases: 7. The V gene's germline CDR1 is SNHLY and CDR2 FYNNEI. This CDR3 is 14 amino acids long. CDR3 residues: CASRPRQGIYEQYF. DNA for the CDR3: TGTGCCAGCAGACCCCGACAGGGGATCTACGAGCAGTACTTC.

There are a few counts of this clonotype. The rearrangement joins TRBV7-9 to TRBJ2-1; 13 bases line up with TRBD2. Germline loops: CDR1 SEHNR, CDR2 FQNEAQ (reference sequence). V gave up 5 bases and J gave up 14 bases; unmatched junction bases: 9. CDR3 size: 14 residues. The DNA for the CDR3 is TGTGCCAGCAGCCATCCGGGACTAGCGGGGATCAAGTTCTTC. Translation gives CASSHPGLAGIKFF.

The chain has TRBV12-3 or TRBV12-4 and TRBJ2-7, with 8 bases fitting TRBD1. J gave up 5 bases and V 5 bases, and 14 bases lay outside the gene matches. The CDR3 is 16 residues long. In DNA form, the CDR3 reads TGTGCCAGCAGTCCCACGCAGGGACAGGAGGTCCACGAGCAGTACTTC. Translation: CASSPTQGQEVHEQYF.

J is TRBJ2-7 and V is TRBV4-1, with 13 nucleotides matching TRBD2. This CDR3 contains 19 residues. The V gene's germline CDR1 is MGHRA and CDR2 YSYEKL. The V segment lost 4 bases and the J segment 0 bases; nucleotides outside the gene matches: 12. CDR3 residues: CASSPSLGLAGLSSYEQYF. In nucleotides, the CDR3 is TGCGCCAGCAGCCCCTCCCTGGGACTAGCGGGGCTAAGCTCCTACGAGCAGTACTTC.

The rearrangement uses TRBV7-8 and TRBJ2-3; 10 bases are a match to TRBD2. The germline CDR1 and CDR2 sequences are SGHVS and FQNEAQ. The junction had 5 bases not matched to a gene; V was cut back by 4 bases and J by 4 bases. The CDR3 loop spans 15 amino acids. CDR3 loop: CASSSPGLAPDTQYF. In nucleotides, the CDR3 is TGTGCCAGCAGCTCACCGGGACTAGCGCCAGATACGCAGTATTTT.

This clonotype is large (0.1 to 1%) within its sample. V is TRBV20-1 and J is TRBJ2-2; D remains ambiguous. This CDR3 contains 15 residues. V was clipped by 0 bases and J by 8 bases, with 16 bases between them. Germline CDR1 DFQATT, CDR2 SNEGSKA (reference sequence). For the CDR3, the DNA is TGCAGTGCTAGAGAGGCAGGTGGCAGGCTAGGGGAGCTGTTTTTT. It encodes CSAREAGGRLGELFF.

CDR3 DNA sequence: TGTGCCAGCAGTCACTTTCTTACAGATACGCAGTATTTT. Residues: CASSHFLTDTQYF. The chain links TRBV27 to TRBJ2-3; D is undetermined. V was pared by 5 bases and J by 3 bases, with 9 bases between. The CDR3 extends over 13 amino acids. Germline V lookup: CDR1 MNHEY, CDR2 SMNVEV (reference sequence).

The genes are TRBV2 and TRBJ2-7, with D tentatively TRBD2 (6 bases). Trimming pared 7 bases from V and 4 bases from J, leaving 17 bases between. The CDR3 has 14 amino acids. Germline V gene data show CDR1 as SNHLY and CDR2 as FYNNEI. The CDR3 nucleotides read TGTGCCAGCACGGAGGGGTCCACCCTTTACGAGCAGTACTTC. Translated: CASTEGSTLYEQYF.